The entry below gives a single T cell receptor (beta chain) sequence along with its context. CDR1 is KGHSH and CDR2 is LQKENI in the germline V gene. The CDR3 is 15 residues long. V shed 0 bases and J shed 5 bases, with 11 bases lying between them. The sample is drawn from a study of CD8 T cells in Susac syndrome. Random hexamers primed reverse transcription of about 0.45 to 1 ug RNA. MiXCR, applied by TCRdb to the immunoSEQ multiplex PCR reads, yields one record per CDR3 protein. The sample carries about 300,000 distinct CDR3 sequences, about 90% recorded once. The sequenced sample was CD4+ T cells from PBMCs. This clonotype was sampled from a human donor with multiple sclerosis. The gene calls are TRBV18 and TRBJ2-1; D gene unclear. The CDR3 region has the DNA TGTGCCAGCTCACCACCGGTTGGAGCCGACAATGAGCAGTTCTTC. This sequence encodes CASSPPVGADNEQFF. Combining the CDR3 with reference TRBV18 and TRBJ2-1 gives the whole variable domain NAGVMQNPRHLVRRRGQEARLRCSPMKGHSHVYWYRQLPEEGLKFMVYLQKENIIDESGMPKERFSAEFPKEGPSILRIQQVVRGDSAAYFCASSPPVGADNEQFFGPGTRLTVL.